These 10 T cell receptor beta chains came from one sample sequenced in a study of T cell repertoires in cytomegalovirus infection. TCRdb re-called the reads with MiXCR, one entry per CDR3 protein. The repertoire includes more than 400,000 distinct CDR3 sequences, less than 30% of them detected once, and 13% sits in the top ten. Sequencing used PBMCs. These receptors originate from a human donor in good health (CMV status not recorded). Some clones in this sample may be carry-over from other donors' samples.

The chain couples TRBV27 to TRBJ2-5; no reliable D call. The V gene's germline CDR1 is MNHEY and CDR2 SMNVEV (reference sequence). This CDR3 comprises 17 residues. V lost 5 bases and J lost 2, with 21 bases in between. The CDR3, as DNA: TGTGCCAGCAGTGCACTCTATAGACAAGGACCACAAGAGACCCAGTACTTC. Encoded protein: CASSALYRQGPQETQYF.

The chain uses TRBV20-1 and TRBJ2-6; the match to TRBD1 covers 7 bases. The CDR3 is 15 residues long. V shed 3 bases and J 1 base; nucleotides not matched to a gene: 3. Germline-derived CDR1 and CDR2 are DFQATT and SNEGSKA (reference sequence). The CDR3 protein is CSASRQGSGANVLTF. CDR3 DNA sequence: TGCAGTGCTAGCCGACAGGGTTCTGGGGCCAACGTCCTGACTTTC.

The chain combines TRBV10-3 with TRBJ2-1; TRBD1 agrees at 7 bases. Germline V gene data show CDR1 as ENHRY and CDR2 as SYGVKD. The CDR3 is made up of 14 amino acids. V shed 6 bases, J shed 5 bases, and the junction held 7 bases outside the gene matches. As DNA, the CDR3 is TGTGCCATCAGCCCTCGGGACAGTCACAATGAGCAGTTCTTC. This sequence encodes CAISPRDSHNEQFF.

This clonotype appeared a single time. The V gene is TRBV14, the J gene TRBJ1-2; D is perhaps TRBD1 (6 bases). CDR3 size: 19 residues. The V end was cut by 1 base, the J end by 13 bases, with 34 bases between. The germline V gene encodes CDR1 SGHDN and CDR2 FVKESK. The CDR3 DNA sequence: TGTGCCAGCAGCCAAGTGATTTGGACAGAGCGGGGAGTCTCGATGGAAGTCACCTTC. Amino acid sequence: CASSQVIWTERGVSMEVTF. Supplemented by reference TRBV14 and TRBJ1-2, the full variable domain reads EAGVTQFPSHSVIEKGQTVTLRCDPISGHDNLYWYRRVMGKEIKFLLHFVKESKQDESGMPNNRFLAERTGGTYSTLKVQPAELEDSGVYFCASSQVIWTERGVSMEVTFGSGTRLTVV.

A few counts support this clonotype. The chain recombines TRBV29-1 with TRBJ1-2, with unresolved D. Trimming removed 5 bases from V and 0 bases from J, with 7 bases in between. This CDR3 has 12 amino acids. Germline-derived CDR1 and CDR2 are SQVTM and ANQGSEA. For the CDR3, the DNA is TGCAGCGTTCCAGAGACTAACTATGGCTACACCTTC. Its translation: CSVPETNYGYTF.

In this sample, this clonotype turned up a few times. J is TRBJ2-3 and V is TRBV11-3, with D tentatively TRBD2 (6 bases). The length of the CDR3 is 17 residues. Looked up from germline, CDR1 is SGHNT and CDR2 is YENEEA. Trimming shortened V by 4 bases and J by 2 bases, and 19 bases separated the two germline ends. CDR3 sequence: CASSSPPRDFHTDTQYF. CDR3 nucleotide sequence: TGTGCCAGCAGCTCACCCCCGAGGGACTTCCACACAGATACGCAGTATTTT.

The chain carries TRBV5-6 and TRBJ1-2; 11 bases are shared with TRBD1. Germline V gene data show CDR1 as SGHDT and CDR2 as YYEEEE. This CDR3 contains 16 residues. V gave up 4 bases and J gave up 4 bases; unmatched junction bases: 9. The CDR3 DNA is TGTGCCAGCAGCCCGGGGACAGGGGGTTCGGGCTATGGCTACACCTTC. Translation: CASSPGTGGSGYGYTF. Full variable domain (outside the CDR3, taken from reference TRBV5-6 and TRBJ1-2): DAGVTQSPTHLIKTRGQQVTLRCSPKSGHDTVSWYQQALGQGPQFIFQYYEEEERQRGNFPDRFSGHQFPNYSSELNVNALLLGDSALYLCASSPGTGGSGYGYTFGSGTRLTVV.

The chain combines TRBV7-2 with TRBJ2-1; 10 bases agree with TRBD2. Unmatched junction bases numbered 7, after V lost 5 bases and J lost 9 bases. Germline lookup yields CDR1 SGHTA and CDR2 FQGNSA. The CDR3 loop spans 14 amino acids. As DNA, the CDR3 is TGTGCCAGCAGCCAAGCGGGAGGGCCGGGTGAGCAGTTCTTC. Translating gives CASSQAGGPGEQFF.

The chain uses TRBV27 and TRBJ1-1, with D tentatively TRBD1 (5 bases). This CDR3 has 15 amino acids. The germline V gene encodes CDR1 MNHEY and CDR2 SMNVEV (reference sequence). Trimming shortened V by 1 base and J by 4 bases, and 13 bases separated the two germline ends. The CDR3 loop reads CASSLLSGWSTEAFF. The CDR3 DNA sequence: TGTGCCAGCAGTTTATTGTCAGGGTGGAGCACTGAAGCTTTCTTT.

This chain uses TRBV11-2 with TRBJ2-1; 7 nucleotides match TRBD2. The V gene's germline CDR1 is SGHAT and CDR2 FQNNGV. V gave up 1 base and J gave up 5 bases; unmatched junction bases: 8. This CDR3 is built from 16 residues. The DNA of the CDR3 is TGTGCCAGCAGCTTAGGGAGGGGTCGGGGGGACAATGAGCAGTTCTTC. Protein product: CASSLGRGRGDNEQFF.